The entry below gives a single T cell receptor (beta chain) sequence along with its context. Its antigen is unidentified. Produced via immunoSEQ multiplex PCR; TCRdb's table is partial and in-frame only. The sample lists hundreds of thousands of clones, around nine tenths occurring once. These data come from a study of Ad26.COV2.S vaccination and SARS-CoV-2 variants. Points from the study as a whole: It was reported that spike-specific CD8+ and CD4+ T cell responses were substantially broad after vaccination.

The treatment here: roughly 19 received Ad26.COV2.S at low or high dose, single or two shots; 5 received placebo; per-sample allocation not given. It was on day 63 after the first vaccine or placebo injection that samples were taken. Germline V CDR1 and CDR2: LNHNV, YYDKDF (reference sequence). Unmatched junction bases numbered 12, after V lost 4 bases and J lost 4 bases. The CDR3 is 16 amino acids. This TCR was recovered from a person between 18 and 59 years old who received the Ad26.COV2.S COVID-19 vaccine or a placebo. This rearrangement joins TRBV15 to TRBJ1-2, with 7 positions matching TRBD1. This specimen consisted of peripheral blood, obtained in a trial of Ad26.COV2.S vaccine versus placebo. The CDR3 is CATSITGTEAFYGYTF. In DNA form, the CDR3 reads TGTGCCACCAGCATAACCGGGACAGAGGCTTTCTATGGCTACACCTTC.